These 24 T cell receptor beta chains share one sample of origin, sequenced in a study of T cells in Graves' hyperthyroidism and ophthalmopathy. Using RNA transcripts as the source, TCR beta CDR3 regions were amplified. RT-PCR in the first round (using the HTBI primer set) targeted the TCR CDR3. TCRdb re-called the multiplex PCR reads with MiXCR, one entry per CDR3 protein. The sample records a few hundred thousand distinct CDR3 sequences, about 16% being singletons. The sample comprised blood. These receptors were collected from a woman aged 30 to 39 with Graves' ophthalmopathy.

This clonotype was observed at least ten times. The chain couples TRBV7-8 to TRBJ1-5; D call uncertain. V lost 1 base and J 7 bases, leaving 8 bases between the germline ends. The germline gives CDR1 SGHVS, CDR2 FQNEAQ. This CDR3 has 13 residues. CDR3 nucleotide sequence: TGTGCCAGCAGCTTAGACGGGAAACAGCCCCAGCATTTT. Its translation is CASSLDGKQPQHF.

With regard to this clonotype: This may come from a read error, since a much larger clone is one base off. It is likely a read error, because the conserved phenylalanine at the end of the CDR3 is missing. The chain carries TRBV27 and TRBJ2-7; D gene ambiguous. The CDR3 extends over 13 amino acids. V was cut by 7 bases and J by 3 bases, with 13 bases left in between. Germline V gene sequence: CDR1 MNHEY, CDR2 SMNVEV (reference sequence). This chain's CDR3 is CASKVPGNYEQYL. Written as DNA, the CDR3 is TGTGCCAGCAAGGTGCCTGGGAACTACGAGCAGTACCTC.

The chain couples TRBV9 to TRBJ1-6, with 8 bases that match TRBD1. The V gene end was trimmed by 4 bases and the J gene end by 5 bases; junction bases not matched to a gene: 8. Looked up from germline, CDR1 is SGDLS and CDR2 is YYNGEE. This CDR3 region has 16 residues. CDR3 protein: CASSLLSGQDNSPLHF. The CDR3 nucleotides are TGTGCCAGCAGCCTCCTCTCGGGACAGGATAATTCACCCCTCCACTTT.

The chain combines TRBV4-1 with TRBJ2-2; D perhaps matches TRBD2 (6 bases). V lost 1 base, J lost 5 bases, and 11 bases lay in between. CDR1 MGHRA and CDR2 YSYEKL come from the germline V gene. The CDR3 spans 15 residues. The CDR3 region is CASSQGVSGTGELFF. The CDR3, as DNA: TGCGCCAGCAGCCAAGGGGTTAGCGGTACCGGGGAGCTGTTTTTT.

This chain joins TRBV10-3 and TRBJ2-5, with 8 nucleotides matching TRBD2. There are 16 residues in the CDR3. V gave up 2 bases and J gave up 5 bases; unmatched junction bases: 10. Germline V lookup: CDR1 ENHRY, CDR2 SYGVKD. Written as DNA, the CDR3 is TGTGCCATCAGTGAGCGGTCGGCGGGAGGTGGGGAGACCCAGTACTTC. Translated: CAISERSAGGGETQYF.

The chain carries TRBV4-3 and TRBJ2-7, with D perhaps assigned TRBD1 or TRBD2 (7 bases each). The CDR3 is made up of 15 amino acids. The germline CDR1 and CDR2 sequences are LGHNA and YSLEER. With 4 bases removed from V and 1 base from J, the gap between germline ends came to 14 bases. The CDR3 DNA is TGCGCCAGCAGCCGCGGGAGACAGGGATCCTACGAGCAGTACTTC. It specifies CASSRGRQGSYEQYF.

V is TRBV7-9 and J is TRBJ2-3; D not certain. V shed 6 bases and J shed 5 bases, with 9 bases lying between them. Germline CDR1 and CDR2: SEHNR and FQNEAQ (reference sequence). CDR3 length: 12 amino acids. The CDR3 is CASRFYGDTQYF. In DNA, the CDR3 is TGTGCCAGCAGATTTTATGGAGATACGCAGTATTTT.

In its sample, this clonotype was seen a few times. At one end the junction does not follow the germline gene, possibly because of a read error. V and J are TRBV20-1 and TRBJ1-1; D call uncertain. The CDR3 has 13 amino acids. Germline V CDR1 and CDR2: DFQATT, SNEGSKA (reference sequence). The CDR3: CSAGDSGNTEAFF. CDR3 nucleotides: TGCAGTGCTGGAGATAGTGGGAACACTGAAGCTTTCTTT.

The chain links TRBV5-1 to TRBJ2-3; D might be TRBD2 (6 bases). Trimming took off 0 bases at V and 7 bases at J, with 24 bases between the two ends. This CDR3 has 18 amino acids. CDR1 SGHRS and CDR2 YFSETQ come from the germline V gene. The DNA for the CDR3 is TGCGCCAGCAGCTTGGTGGGGCGGGGAGACGGTGGGCGGAATACGCAGTATTTT. Its protein is CASSLVGRGDGGRNTQYF.

V and J are TRBV20-1 and TRBJ2-2, with a weak D call TRBD1 (6 bases). Germline V lookup: CDR1 DFQATT, CDR2 SNEGSKA (reference sequence). The CDR3 is 15 residues long. V was cut by 1 base and J by 3 bases, with 12 bases left in between. DNA of the CDR3: TGCAGTGCTAGAGGTCCAGGGGTCGACACCGGGGAGCTGTTTTTT. Its protein is CSARGPGVDTGELFF.

This clonotype was counted many times. It may be a read error: a sequence one base away is much more abundant. This chain connects TRBV7-3 to TRBJ2-2; D uncertain. The germline gives CDR1 SGHTA, CDR2 FQGTGA. The CDR3 extends over 13 amino acids. Trimming left V 1 base short and J 1 base short, with 1 base between. CDR3 amino acids: CASSLKNTGELFF. The CDR3 DNA is TGTGCCAGCAGCTTAAAGAACACCGGGGAGCTGTTTTTT.

The chain carries TRBV6-1 and TRBJ2-7, with a tentative D call TRBD2 (6 bases). The CDR3 has 15 residues. V was shortened by 5 bases and J by 0 bases, with 14 bases between the two germline ends. CDR1 and CDR2 (germline): MNHNS, SASEGT. The CDR3 loop reads CASSIRGTHSYEQYF. The CDR3 coding sequence is TGTGCCAGCAGTATTCGCGGGACCCACTCCTACGAGCAGTACTTC.

This clonotype was picked up one time. The chain recombines TRBV20-1 with TRBJ2-1, with 8 bases identical to TRBD2. Germline CDR1 reads DFQATT; CDR2 reads SNEGSKA (reference sequence). V was pared by 5 bases and J by 6 bases, with 9 bases of the junction left unmatched. The length of the CDR3 is 14 residues. The CDR3 sequence is CSASSGGRANEQFF. The DNA of the CDR3 is TGCAGTGCTTCGTCGGGAGGGCGGGCCAATGAGCAGTTCTTC.

This clonotype was counted at least ten times. The chain recombines TRBV7-3 with TRBJ2-3, with TRBD2 identical over 7 bases. The junction had 10 bases not matched to a gene; V was cut back by 5 bases and J by 2 bases. The CDR3 is 16 residues long. Germline-derived CDR1 and CDR2 are SGHTA and FQGTGA. CDR3 sequence reads: CASSPKAGMSTDTQYF. The CDR3 coding sequence is TGTGCCAGCAGCCCCAAAGCGGGGATGTCCACAGATACGCAGTATTTT.

The rearrangement joins TRBV19 to TRBJ1-4; a possible D gene is TRBD1 (6 bases). Between the trimmed V and J ends, which lost 10 bases and 4 bases, there was a span of 13 bases. The germline V gene encodes CDR1 LNHDA and CDR2 SQIVND (reference sequence). This CDR3 spans 13 amino acids. The CDR3 reads CATRTGHNEKLFF. Written as DNA, the CDR3 is TGTGCCACCAGGACGGGACATAATGAAAAACTGTTTTTT.

This chain links TRBV27 with TRBJ2-5; 8 bases fit TRBD2. This CDR3 is 14 amino acids long. Germline CDR1 reads MNHEY; CDR2 reads SMNVEV (reference sequence). The trim removed 5 bases at V and 5 bases at J, leaving 7 bases unmatched. The CDR3 sequence: CASSPAGDVETQYF. The CDR3 DNA reads TGTGCCAGCAGTCCAGCGGGGGACGTGGAGACCCAGTACTTC.

A word on this clonotype: With a much larger clone just one base away, this may be a read error. CDR3 bases: TGTGCCAACAGTGAAGAAGAGGGGTATGAAGCTTTCTTT. Protein: CANSEEEGYEAFF. The chain combines TRBV2 with TRBJ1-1; TRBD1 is a possible D gene (5 bases). Germline loops: CDR1 SNHLY, CDR2 FYNNEI. This CDR3 contains 13 residues.

This clonotype showed up many times. CDR3 DNA sequence: TGTGCCAGCAGCTTAGGGGGGGGAGTTGCCTACGAGCAGTACTTC. Amino acids: CASSLGGGVAYEQYF. The chain employs TRBV7-2 and TRBJ2-7; the match to TRBD2 covers 7 bases. V lost 1 base and J lost 2; bases outside the gene matches: 5. Germline V gene sequence: CDR1 SGHTA, CDR2 FQGNSA. The CDR3 has 15 residues.

This clonotype showed up just a few times. The chain joins TRBV6-1 to TRBJ2-1, with TRBD1 identical over 12 bases. Germline V gene lookup returns CDR1 MNHNS and CDR2 SASEGT. J gave up 7 bases and V 5 bases, and 6 bases lay outside the gene matches. This CDR3 comprises 15 residues. CDR3 protein: CASSPGTGGLNEQFF. CDR3 coding DNA: TGTGCCAGCAGTCCCGGGACAGGGGGCTTAAATGAGCAGTTCTTC.

The chain uses TRBV5-1 and TRBJ2-7, with TRBD2 matching 8 bases. V was pared by 4 bases and J by 4 bases, with 13 bases of the junction left unmatched. Per the germline V gene, CDR1 is SGHRS and CDR2 is YFSETQ. This CDR3 spans 16 amino acids. Here the CDR3 reads CASSQDRAGGIYEQYF. CDR3 DNA sequence: TGCGCCAGCAGCCAAGATCGGGCGGGAGGTATTTACGAGCAGTACTTC.

This clonotype occurred many times. V is TRBV4-2 and J is TRBJ2-5; 7 bases line up with TRBD2. Germline V gene lookup returns CDR1 LGHNA and CDR2 YNFKEQ. Trimming at V came to 4 bases and at J to 0 bases, leaving 8 bases not matched to a gene. This CDR3 is 16 amino acids long. The CDR3 DNA is TGTGCCAGCAGCCGAACGGGCCTAGCGGACCAAGAGACCCAGTACTTC. Encoded protein: CASSRTGLADQETQYF.

Only a few counts were recorded for this clonotype. This chain links TRBV20-1 with TRBJ2-2, with 7 bases that match TRBD2. Trimming removed 0 bases from V and 7 bases from J; junction bases left unmatched: 8. The CDR3 loop spans 15 amino acids. Germline CDR1 DFQATT, CDR2 SNEGSKA (reference sequence). CDR3 sequence (DNA): TGCAGTGCTAGAGATCGCGGGGGAGGGATCGGGGAGCTGTTTTTT. Its protein product is CSARDRGGGIGELFF.

In this sample, this clonotype turned up many times. The chain uses TRBV5-1 and TRBJ2-1; possible D gene TRBD1, 5 bases. Germline V gene lookup returns CDR1 SGHRS and CDR2 YFSETQ. This CDR3 spans 13 amino acids. Trimming removed 4 bases at V and 5 bases at J, with 10 bases between. CDR3 nucleotide sequence: TGCGCCAGCAGCCCCACCAGGGACAATGAGCAGTTCTTC. This gives the protein CASSPTRDNEQFF.

Details on this clonotype: A much larger clone differs from this one at a single base, so this may be a read error. V gene TRBV29-1 combines with J gene TRBJ1-1, with D unresolved. The CDR3 spans 13 residues. Germline V gene sequence: CDR1 SQVTM, CDR2 ANQGSEA. With 4 bases removed from V and 5 bases from J, the gap between germline ends came to 14 bases. CDR3 coding DNA: TGCAGCGTTGGTACTTGGGTTGGGACTGAAGCTTTCTTT. Its protein is CSVGTWVGTEAFF.